This TCR beta chain comes out of a study of blood T cell repertoires in COVID-19 (dated by TCRdb to the early 2020s). The study in broad terms: Collaborator samples came from the United States, Italy and Spain and covered acute and convalescent phases of COVID-19. The prospective study material was composed of cDNA or gDNA derived from T cells, B-cell-depleted T cells, or PBMCs. Subjects who had been exposed to COVID-19, were actively infected with it, or had recovered from it provided the deeply sampled blood TCRbeta repertoires that made up the dataset. A freely available public database, intended as a resource for researchers studying the immune response to SARS-CoV-2, is where the repertoires were released. The samples were drawn from the first 160 participants of the ongoing ImmuneRACE study and from 1,254 subjects provided by 6 global collaborators. The sample metadata nearly always contained a de-identified subject ID, COVID-19 status, age in years and sex. HLA class I and class II types, where available, came from metadata supplied by the sample provider rather than from assay-based typing. The paper's findings and limits, for the study overall: Clinical and demographic metadata were provided uncurated, with the amount varying by source and participant.

The CDR3 runs 16 amino acids, cysteine and phenylalanine included. Only the CDR3 DNA stays, 48 bases, in frame from base 1. Note on this clone: Its antigen remains undetermined. No base-level quality is on record; no much larger clone is a single base apart.

At one collaborating source in Seattle, patients were enrolled during active infection and were followed longitudinally through the course of disease. The collaborating institutions used their own protocols to collect whole blood in K2EDTA tubes. For TCRbeta analysis, collaborator samples were shipped as frozen whole blood, as isolated PBMCs, or as DNA extracted from either sample type. TCRbeta CDR3 regions were amplified from genomic DNA using the immunoSEQ Assay, a bias-controlled multiplex PCR. In the paper's pipeline: Nucleated cell counts per sample were estimated from amplification of reference gene primers within the assay. Sequence reads were collapsed and filtered to measure the absolute abundance of every unique TCRbeta CDR3 rearrangement. For each sample, productive Simpson clonality was calculated as the square root of Simpson's diversity index across productive rearrangements. TCRdb carries this immuneACCESS record with in-frame sequences only. Its versions omit some clonotypes, under half of them owing to an unresolved V gene in the studies checked, with the rest unexplained. The DNA was the basis for D and trimming; V, J and clone size are from that table. Present in this sample are roughly 250,000 clones, about 91% of which were seen just once. Of the sample, about 2.5% is held by the ten largest clones.

Sequenced sample: peripheral blood. This clonotype originated in a person in their late teens or twenties with COVID-19, enrolled during active disease. Rearrangement joined TRBV21-1 to TRBJ2-7; TRBD1 reflects the table's D call only, with no check against the DNA. TRBV21-1 is listed as a pseudogene. DNA sequence: TGTGCCAGCAGCAGGGGCCGCCGATGGTACTTTGGTGAGCAGTACTTC. This gives the protein CASSRGRRWYFGEQYF.